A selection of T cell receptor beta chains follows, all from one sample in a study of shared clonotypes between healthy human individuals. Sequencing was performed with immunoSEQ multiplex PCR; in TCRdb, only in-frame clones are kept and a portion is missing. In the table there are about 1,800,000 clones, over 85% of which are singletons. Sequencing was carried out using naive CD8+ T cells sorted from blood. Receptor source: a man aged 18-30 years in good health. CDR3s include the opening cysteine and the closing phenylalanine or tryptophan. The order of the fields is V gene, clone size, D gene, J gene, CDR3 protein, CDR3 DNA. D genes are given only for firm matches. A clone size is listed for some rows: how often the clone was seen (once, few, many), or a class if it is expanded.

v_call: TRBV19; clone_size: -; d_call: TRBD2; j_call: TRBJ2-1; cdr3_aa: CASSETGGPNEQFF; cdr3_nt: TGTGCCAGTAGTGAAACGGGAGGGCCGAATGAGCAGTTCTTC
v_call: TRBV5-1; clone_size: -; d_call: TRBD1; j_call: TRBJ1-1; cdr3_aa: CASSFRGQNTEAFF; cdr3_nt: TGCGCCAGCAGCTTTAGGGGGCAGAACACTGAAGCTTTCTTT
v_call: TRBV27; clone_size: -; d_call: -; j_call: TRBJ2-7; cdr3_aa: CASRDSPYEQYF; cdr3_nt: TGTGCCAGCAGGGACAGTCCCTACGAGCAGTACTTC
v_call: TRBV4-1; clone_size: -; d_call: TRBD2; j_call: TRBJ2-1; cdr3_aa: CASSQTSGAYNEQFF; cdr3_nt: TGCGCCAGCAGCCAGACTAGCGGGGCCTACAATGAGCAGTTCTTC
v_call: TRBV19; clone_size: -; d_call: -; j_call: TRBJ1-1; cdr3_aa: CASTPLLTNTEAFF; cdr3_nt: TGTGCCAGCACCCCCTTGCTGACGAACACTGAAGCTTTCTTT
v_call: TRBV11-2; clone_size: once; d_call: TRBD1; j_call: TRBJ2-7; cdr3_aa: CASSLGTWTGEPYEQYF; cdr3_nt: TGTGCCAGCAGCTTAGGAACTTGGACAGGGGAACCATACGAGCAGTACTTC
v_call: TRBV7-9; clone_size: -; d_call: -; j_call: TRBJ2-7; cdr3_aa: CASSSLVGGTTYEQYF; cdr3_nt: TGTGCCAGCAGCTCTCTCGTCGGGGGGACAACCTACGAGCAGTACTTC
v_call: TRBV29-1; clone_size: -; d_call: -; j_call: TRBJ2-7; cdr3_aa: CSVQERNTYEQYF; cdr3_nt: TGCAGCGTACAGGAACGGAACACCTACGAGCAGTACTTC
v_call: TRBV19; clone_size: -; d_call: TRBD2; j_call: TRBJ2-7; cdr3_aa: CASSSGLSSYEQYF; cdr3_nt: TGTGCCAGCTCATCGGGACTAAGCTCCTACGAGCAGTACTTC
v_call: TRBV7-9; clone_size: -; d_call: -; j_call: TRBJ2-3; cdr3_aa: CASSFPLGADTQYF; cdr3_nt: TGTGCCAGCAGCTTCCCCCTAGGGGCCGATACGCAGTATTTT
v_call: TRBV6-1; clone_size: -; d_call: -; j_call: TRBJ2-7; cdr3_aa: CASSGKGRYEQYF; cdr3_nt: TGTGCCAGCAGTGGGAAGGGGAGGTACGAGCAGTACTTC
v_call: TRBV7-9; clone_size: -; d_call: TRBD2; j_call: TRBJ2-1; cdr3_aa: CASHGVAGGPYNEQFF; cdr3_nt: TGTGCCAGCCATGGGGTAGCGGGAGGTCCCTACAATGAGCAGTTCTTC
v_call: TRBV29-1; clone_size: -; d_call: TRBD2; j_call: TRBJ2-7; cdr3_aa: CSVEPLGASGPRDYEQYF; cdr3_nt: TGCAGCGTTGAACCCCTAGGCGCTAGCGGGCCTAGGGACTACGAGCAGTACTTC
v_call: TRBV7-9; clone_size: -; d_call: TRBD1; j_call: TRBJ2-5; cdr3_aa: CASSLAATGPETQYF; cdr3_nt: TGTGCCAGCAGCTTAGCGGCGACAGGGCCTGAGACCCAGTACTTC
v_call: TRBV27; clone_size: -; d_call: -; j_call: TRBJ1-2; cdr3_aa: CASSLDSAGPYGYTF; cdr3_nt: TGTGCCAGCAGTTTAGATTCCGCGGGACCCTATGGCTACACCTTC
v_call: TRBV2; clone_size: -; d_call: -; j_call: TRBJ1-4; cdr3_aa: CASSVLSGTNEKLFF; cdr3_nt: TGTGCCAGCAGTGTACTATCAGGAACTAATGAAAAACTGTTTTTT
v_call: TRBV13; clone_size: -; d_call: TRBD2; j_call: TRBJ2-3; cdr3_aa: CASSPRTSGTSTDTQYF; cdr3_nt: TGTGCCAGCAGCCCTAGAACTAGCGGAACTAGCACAGATACGCAGTATTTT
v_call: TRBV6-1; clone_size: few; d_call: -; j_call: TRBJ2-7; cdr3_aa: CASSERGPYEQYF; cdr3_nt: TGTGCCAGCAGTGAGCGGGGCCCCTACGAGCAGTACTTC
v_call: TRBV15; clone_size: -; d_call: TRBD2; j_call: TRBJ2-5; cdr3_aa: CATSRDIREGPQSQETQYF; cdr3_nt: TGTGCCACCAGCAGAGATATACGGGAGGGCCCACAGTCCCAAGAGACCCAGTACTTC
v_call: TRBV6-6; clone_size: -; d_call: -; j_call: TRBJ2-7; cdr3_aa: CASSASISSYEQYF; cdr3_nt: TGTGCCAGCAGTGCTAGCATATCCTCCTACGAGCAGTACTTC
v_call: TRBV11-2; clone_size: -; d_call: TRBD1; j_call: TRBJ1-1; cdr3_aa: CASRETGRPEAFF; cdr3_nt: TGTGCCAGCAGGGAGACAGGGCGGCCTGAAGCTTTCTTT
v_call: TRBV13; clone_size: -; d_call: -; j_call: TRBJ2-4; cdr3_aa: CASTDSENIQYF; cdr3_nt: TGTGCCAGCACCGACTCAGAAAACATTCAGTACTTC
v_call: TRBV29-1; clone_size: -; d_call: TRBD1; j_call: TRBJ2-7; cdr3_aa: CSVNLGTGGYEQYF; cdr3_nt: TGCAGCGTCAACCTAGGGACAGGGGGCTACGAGCAGTACTTC
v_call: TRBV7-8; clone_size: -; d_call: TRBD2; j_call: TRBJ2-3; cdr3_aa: CASSLGGSPDTQYF; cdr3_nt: TGTGCCAGCAGCTTGGGCGGGAGCCCAGATACGCAGTATTTT
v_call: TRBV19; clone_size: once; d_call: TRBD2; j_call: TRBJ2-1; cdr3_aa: CASSPGLAGLGEQFF; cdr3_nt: TGTGCCAGTAGTCCGGGACTAGCGGGATTGGGTGAGCAGTTCTTC
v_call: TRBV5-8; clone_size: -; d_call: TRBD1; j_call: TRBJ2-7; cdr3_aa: CASSLVTGTGSYEQYF; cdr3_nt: TGTGCCAGCAGCTTGGTAACCGGGACAGGTTCCTACGAGCAGTACTTC
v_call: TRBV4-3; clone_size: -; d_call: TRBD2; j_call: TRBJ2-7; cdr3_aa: CASSQVVSGGSSYEQYF; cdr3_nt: TGCGCCAGCAGCCAAGTGGTTAGCGGGGGAAGCTCCTACGAGCAGTACTTC
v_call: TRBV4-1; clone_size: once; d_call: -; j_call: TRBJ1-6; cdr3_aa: CASSLVNSPLHF; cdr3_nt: TGCGCCAGCAGCCTCGTAAATTCACCCCTCCACTTT
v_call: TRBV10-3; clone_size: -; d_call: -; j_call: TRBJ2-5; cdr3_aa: CAISEAGIPGPTQETQYF; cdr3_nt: TGTGCCATCAGTGAAGCCGGCATTCCGGGGCCAACTCAAGAGACCCAGTACTTC
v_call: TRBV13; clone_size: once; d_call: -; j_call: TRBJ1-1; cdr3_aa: CASSLGPLSEAFF; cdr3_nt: TGTGCCAGCAGCTTAGGCCCCCTGTCCGAAGCTTTCTTT
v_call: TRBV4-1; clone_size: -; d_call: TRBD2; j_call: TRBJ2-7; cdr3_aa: CASSRAGGPYEQYF; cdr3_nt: TGCGCCAGCAGCCGAGCGGGGGGGCCCTACGAGCAGTACTTC
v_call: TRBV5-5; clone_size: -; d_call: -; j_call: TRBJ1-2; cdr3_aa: CASSLALLTPVYGYTF; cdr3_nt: TGTGCCAGCAGCTTGGCCCTTCTAACTCCAGTGTATGGCTACACCTTC
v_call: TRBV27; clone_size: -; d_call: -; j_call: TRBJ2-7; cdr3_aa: CASSLSKGTTGQYF; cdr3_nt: TGTGCCAGCAGTTTATCCAAGGGGACCACTGGGCAGTACTTC
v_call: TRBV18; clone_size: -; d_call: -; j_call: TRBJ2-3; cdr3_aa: CASSPPGKGADTQYF; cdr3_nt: TGTGCCAGCTCACCACCTGGAAAGGGCGCAGATACGCAGTATTTT
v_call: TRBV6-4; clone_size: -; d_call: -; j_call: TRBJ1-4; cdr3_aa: CASSDSPVGTNEKLFF; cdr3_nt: TGTGCCAGCAGTGACTCGCCAGTAGGGACTAATGAAAAACTGTTTTTT
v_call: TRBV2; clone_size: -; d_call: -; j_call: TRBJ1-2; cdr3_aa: CATPADSLLYGYTF; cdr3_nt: TGTGCCACCCCGGCGGACAGCCTACTCTATGGCTACACCTTC
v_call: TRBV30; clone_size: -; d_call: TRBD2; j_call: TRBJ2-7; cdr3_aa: CAWSTSGNYEQYF; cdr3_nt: TGTGCCTGGAGCACTAGCGGTAACTACGAGCAGTACTTC
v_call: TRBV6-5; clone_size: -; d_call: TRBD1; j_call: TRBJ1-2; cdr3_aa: CASSYSPTGRWYGYTF; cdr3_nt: TGTGCCAGCAGTTACTCGCCGACAGGGCGCTGGTATGGCTACACCTTC
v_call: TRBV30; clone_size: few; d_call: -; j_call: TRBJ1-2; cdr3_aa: CAWSTGLLGYTF; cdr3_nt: TGTGCCTGGAGTACGGGGTTGCTTGGCTACACCTTC
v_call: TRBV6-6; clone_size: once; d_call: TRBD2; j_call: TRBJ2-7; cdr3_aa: CASSYSTSGTYEQYF; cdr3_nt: TGTGCCAGCAGTTACTCGACTAGCGGGACCTACGAGCAGTACTTC
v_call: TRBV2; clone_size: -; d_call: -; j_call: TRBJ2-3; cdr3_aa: CARLGENADTQYF; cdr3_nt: TGTGCCAGGCTAGGGGAAAACGCAGATACGCAGTATTTT
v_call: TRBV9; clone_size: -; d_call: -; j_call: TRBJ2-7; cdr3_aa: CASSVDGSPGEQYF; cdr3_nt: TGTGCCAGCAGCGTAGACGGGAGTCCGGGGGAGCAGTACTTC
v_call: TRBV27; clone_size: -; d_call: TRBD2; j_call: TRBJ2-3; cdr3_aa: CASSPPPYLAGLTTDTQYF; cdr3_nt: TGTGCCAGCAGTCCACCACCATACCTAGCGGGTTTAACCACAGATACGCAGTATTTT
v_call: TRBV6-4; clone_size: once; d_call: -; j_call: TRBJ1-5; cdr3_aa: CASSGGGQPQHF; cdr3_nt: TGTGCCAGCAGCGGGGGTGGTCAGCCCCAGCATTTT
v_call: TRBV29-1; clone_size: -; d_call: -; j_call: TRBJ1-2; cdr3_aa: CSVEGGANGYTF; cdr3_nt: TGCAGCGTTGAAGGAGGGGCGAACGGCTACACCTTC
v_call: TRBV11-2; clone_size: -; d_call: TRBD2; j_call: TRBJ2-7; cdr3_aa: CASSSDSGGSYEQYF; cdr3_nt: TGTGCCAGCAGCTCCGATAGCGGGGGCTCCTACGAGCAGTACTTC
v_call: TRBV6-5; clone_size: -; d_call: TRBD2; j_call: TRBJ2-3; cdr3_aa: CASGGGVSTDTQYF; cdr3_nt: TGTGCCAGCGGGGGGGGAGTGAGCACAGATACGCAGTATTTT
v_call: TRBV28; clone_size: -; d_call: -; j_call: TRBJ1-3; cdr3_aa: CASSLGGNTIYF; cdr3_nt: TGTGCCAGCAGTTTGGGGGGAAACACCATATATTTT
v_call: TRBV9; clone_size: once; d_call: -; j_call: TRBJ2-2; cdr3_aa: CASSVVRQTGELFF; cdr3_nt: TGTGCCAGCAGCGTAGTTAGGCAAACCGGGGAGCTGTTTTTT
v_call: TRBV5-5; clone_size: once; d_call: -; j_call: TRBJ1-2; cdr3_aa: CASSPEGSSNYGYTF; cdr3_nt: TGTGCCAGCAGCCCAGAGGGGTCTTCTAACTATGGCTACACCTTC
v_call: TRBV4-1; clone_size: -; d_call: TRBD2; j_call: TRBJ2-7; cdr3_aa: CASSQGLAVSYEQYF; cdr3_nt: TGCGCCAGCAGCCAAGGCCTAGCGGTCTCCTACGAGCAGTACTTC
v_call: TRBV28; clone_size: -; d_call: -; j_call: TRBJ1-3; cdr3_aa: CASGPGNTIYF; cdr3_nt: TGTGCCAGCGGCCCAGGAAACACCATATATTTT
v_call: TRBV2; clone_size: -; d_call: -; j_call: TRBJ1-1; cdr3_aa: CASSDDMNTEAFF; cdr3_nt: TGTGCCAGCAGTGACGACATGAACACTGAAGCTTTCTTT
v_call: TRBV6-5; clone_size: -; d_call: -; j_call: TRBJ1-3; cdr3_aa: CASSSDGNSGNTIYF; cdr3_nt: TGTGCCAGCAGTTCTGACGGAAACTCTGGAAACACCATATATTTT